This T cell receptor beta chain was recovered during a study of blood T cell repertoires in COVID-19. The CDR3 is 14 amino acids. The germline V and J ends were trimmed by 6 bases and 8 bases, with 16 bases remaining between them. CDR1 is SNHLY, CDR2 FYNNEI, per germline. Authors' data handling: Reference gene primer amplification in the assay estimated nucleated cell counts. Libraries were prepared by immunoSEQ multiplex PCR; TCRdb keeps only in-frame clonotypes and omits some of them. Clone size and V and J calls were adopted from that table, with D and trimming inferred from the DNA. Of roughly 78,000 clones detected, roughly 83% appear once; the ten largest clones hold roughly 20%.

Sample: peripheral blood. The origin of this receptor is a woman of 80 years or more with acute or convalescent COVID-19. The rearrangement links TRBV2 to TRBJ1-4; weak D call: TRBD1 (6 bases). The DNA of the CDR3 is TGTGCCAGCAGGGTTACAGGGAGAGGGGAAAAACTGTTTTTT. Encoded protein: CASRVTGRGEKLFF.